The 16 T cell receptor beta chains below come from one sample, sequenced in a study of blood T cell repertoires in COVID-19 (TCRdb year 2020). Preparation of the library involved the immunoSEQ multiplex PCR assay. TCRdb carries this immuneACCESS record with in-frame sequences only. Its versions omit some clonotypes, under half of them owing to an unresolved V gene in the studies checked, with the rest unexplained. The sample has 50,000 or so clones on record, 85% to 95% of them singletons. The top ten constitute less than 10% of the sample. Sequenced input: peripheral blood. The receptors originated from a woman older than 75 with acute or convalescent COVID-19.

The chain uses TRBV10-3 and TRBJ1-2; possible D gene TRBD1, 5 bases. The CDR3 spans 13 residues. CDR1 is ENHRY and CDR2 is SYGVKD in the germline V gene. V was shortened by 4 bases and J by 5 bases, with 11 bases between the two germline ends. The CDR3 loop is CAISVETEYGYTF. The DNA of the CDR3 is TGTGCCATCAGTGTGGAGACAGAGTATGGCTACACCTTC.

In its sample, this clone was seen a few times. The rearrangement uses TRBV4-1 and TRBJ2-7; the D gene is possibly TRBD2 (5 bases). The CDR3 runs 14 residues. CDR1 and CDR2 from the germline V gene are MGHRA and YSYEKL. V was shortened by 2 bases and J by 7 bases, with 15 bases between the two germline ends. The CDR3 DNA reads as TGCGCCAGCAGCCAAATAGGGCGGACGGGGGAGCAGTACTTC. It specifies CASSQIGRTGEQYF.

The chain is built from TRBV3-1 (or the pseudogene TRBV3-2) and TRBJ2-1, with 7 bases fitting TRBD2. CDR3 length equals 16 residues. The junction had 6 bases not matched to a gene; V was cut back by 1 base and J by 3 bases. Germline V gene data show CDR1 as LGHDT and CDR2 as YNNKEL (reference sequence). The CDR3 region has the DNA TGTGCCAGCAGCCAAGGGAGCAGCGGGATCTACAATGAGCAGTTCTTC. As protein: CASSQGSSGIYNEQFF.

The rearrangement uses TRBV6-2 or TRBV6-3 and TRBJ2-5; 8 bases are shared with TRBD2. With V trimmed by 0 bases and J by 4 bases, 4 bases remained unmatched. Looked up from germline, CDR1 is MNHEY and CDR2 is SVGEGT. The CDR3 runs 15 residues. DNA of the CDR3: TGTGCCAGCAGTTACTCGACAGCGGGAGCAGAGACCCAGTACTTC. Its protein product is CASSYSTAGAETQYF.

The rearrangement joins TRBV7-9 to TRBJ2-7; 9 bases are shared with TRBD2. The V and J ends lost 4 bases and 1 base, in that order; junction bases with no gene match: 2. Germline V lookup: CDR1 SEHNR, CDR2 FQNEAQ (reference sequence). This CDR3 spans 14 amino acids. CDR3 sequence reads: CASSSSGTSYEQYF. The CDR3 coding sequence is TGTGCCAGCAGCTCTAGCGGGACATCCTACGAGCAGTACTTC.

The rearrangement links TRBV5-1 to TRBJ2-3; the D is unclear. The CDR3 totals 13 residues. V was cut by 1 base and J by 5 bases, with 8 bases left in between. The germline gives CDR1 SGHRS, CDR2 YFSETQ. As DNA, the CDR3 is TGCGCCAGCAGCTTGCTAGGTGGAGATACGCAGTATTTT. Protein: CASSLLGGDTQYF. The entire variable domain, with the rest obtained from reference TRBV5-1 and TRBJ2-3, is as follows: KAGVTQTPRYLIKTRGQQVTLSCSPISGHRSVSWYQQTPGQGLQFLFEYFSETQRNKGNFPGRFSGRQFSNSRSEMNVSTLELGDSALYLCASSLLGGDTQYFGPGTRLTVL.

The chain employs TRBV5-4 and TRBJ2-3; maybe TRBD2 (5 bases). The CDR3 covers 13 residues. Germline V lookup: CDR1 SGHNT, CDR2 YYREEE (reference sequence). Trimming pared 5 bases from V and 4 bases from J, leaving 11 bases between. The CDR3 DNA reads as TGTGCCAGCAGACCAGAGGGCTCAGATACGCAGTATTTT. Translating it yields CASRPEGSDTQYF. Drawing the rest from reference TRBV5-4 and TRBJ2-3, the complete variable domain is ETGVTQSPTHLIKTRGQQVTLRCSSQSGHNTVSWYQQALGQGPQFIFQYYREEENGRGNFPPRFSGLQFPNYSSELNVNALELDDSALYLCASRPEGSDTQYFGPGTRLTVL.

The genes are TRBV5-5 and TRBJ2-3; tentatively, D is TRBD2 (6 bases). The CDR3 has 16 residues. V was clipped by 4 bases and J by 4 bases, with 19 bases between them. Per the germline V gene, CDR1 is SGHKS and CDR2 is YYEKEE (reference sequence). In DNA, the CDR3 is TGTGCCAGCAGCCCTCACCCATCGCGGGAAGCAGATACGCAGTATTTT. It encodes CASSPHPSREADTQYF.

The chain couples TRBV7-8 to TRBJ2-3; 9 nucleotides agree with TRBD2. V was clipped by 1 base and J by 2 bases; unmatched bases: 10. The CDR3 has 18 amino acids. Germline V gives CDR1 SGHVS, CDR2 FQNEAQ. CDR3 DNA: TGTGCCAGCAGCTTAGGGCGGCCTAGCGGGATGTACACAGATACGCAGTATTTT. This encodes CASSLGRPSGMYTDTQYF.

This clone has only a few counts. The J gene is TRBJ2-7, the V gene TRBV7-9; the match to TRBD2 covers 10 bases. The trim removed 5 bases at V and 2 bases at J, leaving 12 bases unmatched. Per germline, CDR1 SEHNR and CDR2 FQNEAQ (reference sequence). This CDR3 spans 17 amino acids. Here the CDR3 reads CASSPRGGTSETYEQYF. Here the CDR3 DNA reads TGTGCCAGCAGCCCTAGGGGGGGGACTAGCGAAACCTACGAGCAGTACTTC.

This rearrangement joins TRBV5-1 to TRBJ2-7, with D tentatively TRBD1 (5 bases). The CDR3 is made up of 17 amino acids. Between the trimmed V and J ends, which lost 0 bases and 1 base, there was a span of 17 bases. Germline CDR1 is SGHRS and CDR2 is YFSETQ. The CDR3 DNA reads TGCGCCAGCAGCTTGGACAGGCTATACCCTAGGTCCTACGAGCAGTACTTC. Its protein is CASSLDRLYPRSYEQYF.

This chain links TRBV28 with TRBJ2-7; a possible D gene is TRBD1 (5 bases). Germline loops: CDR1 MDHEN, CDR2 SYDVKM. CDR3 size: 14 residues. V was clipped by 4 bases and J by 0 bases, with 10 bases between them. DNA for the CDR3: TGTGCCAGCAGTTCCGACAGTTTCTCCTACGAGCAGTACTTC. Encoded protein: CASSSDSFSYEQYF.

This clone was recorded once. The V and J genes are TRBV6-4 and TRBJ2-1; D remains ambiguous. Trimming removed 3 bases from V and 3 bases from J, with 6 bases in between. This CDR3 has 13 amino acids. CDR1 is MRHNA and CDR2 is SNTAGT in the germline V gene. This CDR3 reads CASSEKLYNEQFF. CDR3 DNA sequence: TGTGCCAGCAGTGAAAAACTCTACAATGAGCAGTTCTTC.

This chain links TRBV9 with TRBJ1-2, with 7 positions matching TRBD1. The CDR3 contains 14 residues. The germline CDR1 and CDR2 sequences are SGDLS and YYNGEE. The trim removed 4 bases at V and 2 bases at J, leaving 5 bases unmatched. The DNA of the CDR3 is TGTGCCAGCAGCCTGCTGGACAGGAACTATGGCTACACCTTC. As protein: CASSLLDRNYGYTF.

The gene calls are TRBV5-1 and TRBJ2-7; TRBD2 matches 12 bases. This CDR3 is built from 15 residues. Germline V gives CDR1 SGHRS, CDR2 YFSETQ. V shed 4 bases, J shed 3 bases, and the junction held 5 bases outside the gene matches. CDR3: CASSSLAGGNYEQYF. DNA for the CDR3: TGCGCCAGCAGCAGTCTAGCGGGAGGGAACTACGAGCAGTACTTC.

The chain couples TRBV19 to TRBJ1-6; maybe TRBD1 (6 bases). Germline values: CDR1 LNHDA, CDR2 SQIVND (reference sequence). V was clipped by 3 bases and J by 6 bases, with 12 bases between them. The CDR3 sequence is 15 residues long. This chain's CDR3 is CASSISGQLNSPLHF. CDR3 nucleotides: TGTGCCAGTAGTATCTCCGGACAGCTTAATTCACCCCTCCACTTT. Full variable domain (remainder filled in from reference TRBV19 and TRBJ1-6): DGGITQSPKYLFRKEGQNVTLSCEQNLNHDAMYWYRQDPGQGLRLIYYSQIVNDFQKGDIAEGYSVSREKKESFPLTVTSAQKNPTAFYLCASSISGQLNSPLHFGNGTRLTVT.